Each of the 5 T cell receptor beta chains below was sequenced from the same sample in a study of persistence of HIV-infected CD4 T cells. Sequencing used immunoSEQ version 4 in survey mode. Sequencing used immunoSEQ multiplex PCR; TCRdb keeps in-frame clones, though not all of them. The sample lists tens of thousands of clones; around two thirds were seen once. The stimulus was an HIV-1 Gag 15-mer peptide pool, roughly 1 ug/peptide/mL. CD4+ T cells upregulating both CD40 ligand and CD69 were sorted as responding cells. Their specific antigens are unknown. Sequences were derived from CD4+ T cells sorted from PBMCs after approximately 19-hour stimulation, sampled from a patient who received antiretroviral therapy. Receptors were obtained from an adult man with HIV who was CMV-seropositive.

In its sample, this clone was seen a few times. This sequence joins TRBV7-3 and TRBJ2-7; 9 bases fit TRBD1. CDR3 length: 14 residues. The V gene end was trimmed by 5 bases and the J gene end by 6 bases; junction bases not matched to a gene: 8. The germline V gene has CDR1 SGHTA and CDR2 FQGTGA. The CDR3 spells CASSPGGQGFEQYF. DNA of the CDR3: TGTGCCAGCAGCCCTGGGGGACAGGGCTTCGAGCAGTACTTC.

The chain combines TRBV19 with TRBJ2-2, with D unclear. From germline, CDR1 is LNHDA and CDR2 SQIVND (reference sequence). V gave up 3 bases and J gave up 7 bases, with 9 bases separating them. The CDR3 spans 13 residues. The CDR3 nucleotides are TGTGCCAGTAGTATGGGCGGCAGCGGGGAGCTGTTTTTT. It specifies CASSMGGSGELFF.

This clone was recorded once. At one of its ends the junction is not consistent with the germline gene, which may arise from a read error. The chain couples TRBV2 to TRBJ2-2; TRBD2 aligns across 7 bases. Germline lookup yields CDR1 SNHLY and CDR2 FYNNEI. The CDR3 has 15 residues. The CDR3 DNA reads TGTGCCAGCAGGGAAGCGGGGATGAACACCGGGGAGCTGTTTTTT. Its protein product is CASREAGMNTGELFF.

The rearrangement joins TRBV9 to TRBJ2-3; D not resolved. The ends were cut back, 4 bases at V and 3 bases at J, with 15 bases in the middle. The germline V gene has CDR1 SGDLS and CDR2 YYNGEE. This CDR3 has 15 residues. The CDR3 region has the DNA TGTGCCAGCAGCCCCGCGTGGGGTCAGACAGATACGCAGTATTTT. Translating it yields CASSPAWGQTDTQYF.

The rearrangement links TRBV30 to TRBJ1-6, with unresolved D. The germline gives CDR1 GTSNPN, CDR2 SVGIG (reference sequence). V lost 0 bases and J 7 bases, leaving 7 bases between the germline ends. This CDR3 has 13 residues. CDR3: CAWSVQPNSPLHF. In nucleotides, the CDR3 is TGTGCCTGGAGTGTACAGCCAAATTCACCCCTCCACTTT.